This section outlines one T cell receptor beta chain sequence together with its context. This clone has only a few counts. Its recognized antigen is unknown. No much larger clone is present one base from it, and per-base qualities are unavailable. This record comes from a study of shared T cell receptors in the human thymus (dated by TCRdb to the early 2020s). Some background on the complete study: The study investigated the way shared, self-reactive T-cell receptor alpha chains are produced in the human thymus.

Libraries came from the immunoSEQ multiplex PCR assay. In TCRdb, the immuneACCESS table is reduced to in-frame sequences with V and J assigned. These tables do not hold every clone; where another copy was compared, an unresolved V gene accounts for under half, and the others remain unexplained. In this sample the table shows hundreds of thousands of clones, 87% of which occur a single time. 0.0094% of the sample is held by the ten biggest clonotypes. This same sample was also part of a study on human thymus T cells. The second paper further reports: In Finland, the donors were immunologically healthy infants who were having open corrective cardiac surgery for congenital heart defects. Thymus tissue was obtained as surgical resects removed during corrective cardiac surgery. Usage of V and J gene segments appeared to be biased in both the thymic and the peripheral blood repertoires. According to the related research, thymic TCR repertoires were highly overlapping among unrelated individuals. The study characterized TCR alpha and beta repertoires from about 8 infant thymus samples and a few related peripheral blood samples. The cohort included a handful of male and two female infants, with donor ages spanning 7 to 244 days. Thymocytes were freed from the tissue by mechanical means and kept at -70 degrees C as pellets of about 8.5-34 million cells. A QIAsymphony instrument was used to extract genomic DNA from the frozen cell pellets. The immunoSEQ multiplex PCR assay was used to amplify the TCRB and TCRAD loci from a standardized quantity of quality-controlled genomic DNA. The amplicons spanned the V(D)J region and were long enough to cover the CDR3 and allow V and J genes to be identified. The commercial immunoSEQ service was used to sequence amplicons on an Illumina platform. Corrections for primer bias and sequencing errors followed previously described methods, while TCRAD and TCRB definitions were based on the IMGT database. Analysis of the repertoires was done with immunoSEQ Analyzer 3.0 and VDJTools and included basic statistics, V/J segment usage, diversity estimates, rarefaction and pairwise overlap. Diversity was estimated with Chao1, ChaoE, Efron-Thisted, Shannon and inverse Simpson indices, and also on datasets down-sampled to the smallest sample. For repertoire overlap, CDR3 nucleotide sequence, V gene and J gene had to match strictly, and clustering was done by Jaccard-based multidimensional scaling. On average, about 800,000 unique TCRB clonotypes were obtained from thymus samples, compared with about 84,000 from blood samples.

The receptor was isolated from a boy younger than two with a congenital heart defect. Donor details come from another sample of the same person, matched by shared clones. Sequencing was carried out using thymocytes.

The base sequence is TGTGCCAGTAGTATCCACCCTCTTAGCGTTGCTGGGGCCAACGTCCTGACTTTC. This translates into CASSIHPLSVAGANVLTF. This chain is built from TRBV19 and TRBJ2-6; the D gene is perhaps TRBD2, on 5 matching bases. Reading from cysteine to phenylalanine, the CDR3 counts 18 amino acids. Of the read, only the CDR3 DNA is kept; its 54 bases are in frame from base 1. The germline V gene encodes CDR1 LNHDA and CDR2 SQIVND (reference sequence). Trimming removed 3 bases from V and 2 bases from J, leaving 17 bases between the germline ends. The CDR3 plus the reference TRBV19 and TRBJ2-6 genes for the other parts give the full variable domain: DGGITQSPKYLFRKEGQNVTLSCEQNLNHDAMYWYRQDPGQGLRLIYYSQIVNDFQKGDIAEGYSVSREKKESFPLTVTSAQKNPTAFYLCASSIHPLSVAGANVLTFGAGSRLTVL.